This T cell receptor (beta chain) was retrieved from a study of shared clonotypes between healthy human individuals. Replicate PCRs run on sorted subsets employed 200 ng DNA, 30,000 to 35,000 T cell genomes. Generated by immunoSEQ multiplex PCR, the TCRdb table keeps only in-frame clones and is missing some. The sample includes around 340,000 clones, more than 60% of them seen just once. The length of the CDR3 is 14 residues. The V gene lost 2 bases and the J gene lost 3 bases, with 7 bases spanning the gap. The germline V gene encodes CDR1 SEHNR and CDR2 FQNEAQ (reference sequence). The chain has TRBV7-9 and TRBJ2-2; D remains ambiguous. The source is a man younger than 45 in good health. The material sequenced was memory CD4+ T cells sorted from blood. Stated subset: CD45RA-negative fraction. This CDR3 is CASSLQADTGELFF. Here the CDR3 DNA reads TGTGCCAGCAGCTTACAGGCGGACACCGGGGAGCTGTTTTTT.